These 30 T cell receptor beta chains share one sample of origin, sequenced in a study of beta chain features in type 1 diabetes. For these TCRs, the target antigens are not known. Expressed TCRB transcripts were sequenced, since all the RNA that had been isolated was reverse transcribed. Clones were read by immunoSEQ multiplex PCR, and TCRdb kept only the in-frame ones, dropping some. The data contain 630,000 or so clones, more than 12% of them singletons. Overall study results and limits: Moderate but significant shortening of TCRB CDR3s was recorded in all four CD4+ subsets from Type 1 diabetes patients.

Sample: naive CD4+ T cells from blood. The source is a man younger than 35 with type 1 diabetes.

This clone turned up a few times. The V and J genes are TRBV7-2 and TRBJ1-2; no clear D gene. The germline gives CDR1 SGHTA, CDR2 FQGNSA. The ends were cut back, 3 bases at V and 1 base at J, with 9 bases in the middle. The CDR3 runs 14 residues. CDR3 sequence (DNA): TGTGCCAGCAGCTTCAAAAGGATTAACTATGGCTACACCTTC. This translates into CASSFKRINYGYTF.

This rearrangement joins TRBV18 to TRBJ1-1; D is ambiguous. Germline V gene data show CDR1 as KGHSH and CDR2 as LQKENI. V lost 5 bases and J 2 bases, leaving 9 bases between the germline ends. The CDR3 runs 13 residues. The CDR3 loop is CASSADINTEAFF. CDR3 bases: TGTGCCAGCTCAGCCGACATAAACACTGAAGCTTTCTTT.

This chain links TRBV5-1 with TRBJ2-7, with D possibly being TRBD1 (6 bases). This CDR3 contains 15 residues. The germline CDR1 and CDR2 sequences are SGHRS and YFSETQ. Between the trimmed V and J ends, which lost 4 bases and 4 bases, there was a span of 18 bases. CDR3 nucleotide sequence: TGCGCCAGCAGCCTCACTCCCGGGACACAGTACGAGCAGTACTTC. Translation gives CASSLTPGTQYEQYF.

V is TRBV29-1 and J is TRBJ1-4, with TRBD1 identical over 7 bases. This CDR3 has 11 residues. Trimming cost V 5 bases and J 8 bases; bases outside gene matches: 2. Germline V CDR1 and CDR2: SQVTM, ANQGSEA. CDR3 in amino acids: CSVWTGEKLFF. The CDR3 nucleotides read TGCAGCGTTTGGACAGGCGAAAAACTGTTTTTT.

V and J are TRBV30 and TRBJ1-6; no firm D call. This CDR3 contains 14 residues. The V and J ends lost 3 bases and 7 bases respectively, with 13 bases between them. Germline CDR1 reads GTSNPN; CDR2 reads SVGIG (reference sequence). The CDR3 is CAWRTKQINSPLHF. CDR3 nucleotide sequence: TGTGCCTGGAGAACTAAACAGATCAATTCACCCCTCCACTTT.

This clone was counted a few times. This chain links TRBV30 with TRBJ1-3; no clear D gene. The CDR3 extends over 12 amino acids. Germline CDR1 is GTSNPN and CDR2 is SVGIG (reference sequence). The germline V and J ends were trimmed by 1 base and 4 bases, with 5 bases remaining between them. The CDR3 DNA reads TGTGCCTGGAGTGACCTGGGAAACACCATATATTTT. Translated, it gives CAWSDLGNTIYF.

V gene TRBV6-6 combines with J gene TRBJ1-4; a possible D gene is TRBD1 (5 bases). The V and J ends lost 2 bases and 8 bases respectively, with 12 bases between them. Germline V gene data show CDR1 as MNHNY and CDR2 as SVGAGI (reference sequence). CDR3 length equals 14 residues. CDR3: CASSYGQGREKLFF. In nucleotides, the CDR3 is TGTGCCAGCAGTTACGGCCAGGGAAGGGAAAAACTGTTTTTT.

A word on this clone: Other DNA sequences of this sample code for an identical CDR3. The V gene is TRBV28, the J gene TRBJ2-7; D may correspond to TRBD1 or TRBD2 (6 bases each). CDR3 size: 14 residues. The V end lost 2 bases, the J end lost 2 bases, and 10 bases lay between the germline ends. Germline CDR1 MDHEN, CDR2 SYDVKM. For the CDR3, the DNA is TGTGCCAGCAGTTTAGGAGGGGGTACCTACGAGCAGTACTTC. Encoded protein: CASSLGGGTYEQYF.

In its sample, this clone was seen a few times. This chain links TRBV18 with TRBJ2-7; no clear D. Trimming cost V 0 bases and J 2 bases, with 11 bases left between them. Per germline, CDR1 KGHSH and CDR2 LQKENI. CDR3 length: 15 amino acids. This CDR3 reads CASSPPQMTAYEQYF. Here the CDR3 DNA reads TGTGCCAGCTCACCACCGCAAATGACCGCCTACGAGCAGTACTTC.

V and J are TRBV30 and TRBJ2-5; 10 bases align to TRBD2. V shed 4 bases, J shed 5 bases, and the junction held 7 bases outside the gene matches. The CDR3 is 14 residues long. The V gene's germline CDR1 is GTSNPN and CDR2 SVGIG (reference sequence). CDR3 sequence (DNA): TGTGCCTGGAATCGATTAGCGGGGGGCGAGACCCAGTACTTC. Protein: CAWNRLAGGETQYF.

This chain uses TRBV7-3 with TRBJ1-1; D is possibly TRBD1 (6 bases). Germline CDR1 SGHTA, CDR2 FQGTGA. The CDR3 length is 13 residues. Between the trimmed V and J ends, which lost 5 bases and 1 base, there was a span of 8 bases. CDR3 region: CASSRDKNTEAFF. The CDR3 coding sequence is TGTGCCAGCAGCCGGGACAAGAACACTGAAGCTTTCTTT.

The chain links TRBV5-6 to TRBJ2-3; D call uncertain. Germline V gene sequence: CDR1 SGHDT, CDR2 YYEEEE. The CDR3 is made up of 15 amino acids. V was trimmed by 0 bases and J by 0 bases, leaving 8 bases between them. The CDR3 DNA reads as TGTGCCAGCAGCTTGGGAAGCCTAAGCACAGATACGCAGTATTTT. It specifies CASSLGSLSTDTQYF.

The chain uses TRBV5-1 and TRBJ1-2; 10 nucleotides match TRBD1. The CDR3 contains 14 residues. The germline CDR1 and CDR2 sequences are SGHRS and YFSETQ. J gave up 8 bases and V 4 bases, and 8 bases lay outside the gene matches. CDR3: CASSQLGTGEGYTF. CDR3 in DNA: TGCGCCAGCAGCCAACTTGGGACAGGGGAAGGCTACACCTTC.

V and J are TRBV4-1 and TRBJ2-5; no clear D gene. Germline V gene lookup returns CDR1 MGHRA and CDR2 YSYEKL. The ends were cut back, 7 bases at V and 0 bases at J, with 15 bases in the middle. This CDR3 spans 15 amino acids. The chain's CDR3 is CASTLSAAHQETQYF. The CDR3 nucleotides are TGCGCCAGCACCCTAAGTGCTGCTCACCAAGAGACCCAGTACTTC.

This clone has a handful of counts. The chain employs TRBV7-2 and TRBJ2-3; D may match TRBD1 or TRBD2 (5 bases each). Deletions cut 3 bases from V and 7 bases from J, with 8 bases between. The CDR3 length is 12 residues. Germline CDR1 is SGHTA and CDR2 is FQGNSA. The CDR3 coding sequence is TGTGCCAGCAGCTTCAGGGAGAATACGCAGTATTTT. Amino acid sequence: CASSFRENTQYF.

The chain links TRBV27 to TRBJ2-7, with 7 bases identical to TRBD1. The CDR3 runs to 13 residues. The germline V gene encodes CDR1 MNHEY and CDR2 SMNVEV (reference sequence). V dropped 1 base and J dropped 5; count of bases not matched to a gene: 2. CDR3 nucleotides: TGTGCCAGCAGTTTATACAGGGGAGACGAGCAGTACTTC. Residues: CASSLYRGDEQYF.

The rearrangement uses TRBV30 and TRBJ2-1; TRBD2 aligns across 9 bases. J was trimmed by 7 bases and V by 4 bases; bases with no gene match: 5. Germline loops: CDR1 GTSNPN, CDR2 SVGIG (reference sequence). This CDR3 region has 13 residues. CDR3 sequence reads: CAWNPGLANEQFF. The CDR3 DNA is TGTGCCTGGAACCCGGGACTAGCTAATGAGCAGTTCTTC.

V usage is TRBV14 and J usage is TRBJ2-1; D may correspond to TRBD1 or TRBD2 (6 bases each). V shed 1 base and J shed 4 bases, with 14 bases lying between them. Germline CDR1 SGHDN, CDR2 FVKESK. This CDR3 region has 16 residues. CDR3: CASSQGIGGRYNEQFF. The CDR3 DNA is TGTGCCAGCAGCCAAGGGATCGGGGGCCGTTACAATGAGCAGTTCTTC.

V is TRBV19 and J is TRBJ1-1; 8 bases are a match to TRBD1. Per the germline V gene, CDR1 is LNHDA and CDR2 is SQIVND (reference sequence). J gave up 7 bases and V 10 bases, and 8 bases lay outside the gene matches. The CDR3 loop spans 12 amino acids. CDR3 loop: CATSDRAGEAFF. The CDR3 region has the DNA TGTGCCACCTCGGACAGGGCGGGTGAAGCTTTCTTT.

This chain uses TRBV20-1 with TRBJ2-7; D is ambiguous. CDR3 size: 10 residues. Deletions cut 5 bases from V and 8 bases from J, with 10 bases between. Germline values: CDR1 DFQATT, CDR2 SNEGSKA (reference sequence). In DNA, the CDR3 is TGCAGTGCTTTGGCTGAGAAGCAGTACTTC. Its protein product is CSALAEKQYF.

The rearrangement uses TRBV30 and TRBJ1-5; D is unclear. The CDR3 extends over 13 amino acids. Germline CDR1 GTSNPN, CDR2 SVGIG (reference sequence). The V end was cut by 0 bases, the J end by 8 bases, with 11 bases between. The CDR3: CAWSVSHWKPQHF. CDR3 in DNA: TGTGCCTGGAGTGTATCTCACTGGAAGCCCCAGCATTTT.

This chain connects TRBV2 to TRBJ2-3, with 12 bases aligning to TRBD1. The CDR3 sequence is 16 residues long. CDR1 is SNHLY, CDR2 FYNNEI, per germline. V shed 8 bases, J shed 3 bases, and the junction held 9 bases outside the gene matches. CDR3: CASRRDRGLVTDTQYF. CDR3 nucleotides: TGTGCCAGCCGCCGGGACAGGGGGCTGGTTACAGATACGCAGTATTTT. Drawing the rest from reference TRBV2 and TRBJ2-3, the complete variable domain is EPEVTQTPSHQVTQMGQEVILRCVPISNHLYFYWYRQILGQKVEFLVSFYNNEISEKSEIFDDQFSVERPDGSNFTLKIRSTKLEDSAMYFCASRRDRGLVTDTQYFGPGTRLTVL.

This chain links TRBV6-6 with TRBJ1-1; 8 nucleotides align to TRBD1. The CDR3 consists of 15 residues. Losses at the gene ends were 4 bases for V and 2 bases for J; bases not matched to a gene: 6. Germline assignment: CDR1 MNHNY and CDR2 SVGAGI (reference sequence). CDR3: CASSSMTGVNTEAFF. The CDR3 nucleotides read TGTGCCAGCAGTTCCATGACAGGGGTAAACACTGAAGCTTTCTTT.

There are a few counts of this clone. This chain's CDR3 is CASSPRGTGGGIEQYF. In DNA form, the CDR3 reads TGTGCCAGCAGCCCCAGGGGGACAGGGGGCGGGATCGAGCAGTACTTC. The chain couples TRBV7-2 to TRBJ2-7; 12 nucleotides line up with TRBD1. The CDR3 totals 16 residues. Germline values: CDR1 SGHTA, CDR2 FQGNSA. The ends lost 5 bases at V and 6 bases at J; junction bases unmatched: 11.

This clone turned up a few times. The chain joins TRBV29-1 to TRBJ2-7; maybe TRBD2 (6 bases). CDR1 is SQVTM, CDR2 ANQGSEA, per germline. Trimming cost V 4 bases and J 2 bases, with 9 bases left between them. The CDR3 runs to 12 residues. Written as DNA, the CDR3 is TGCAGCGTTGCCGGGAGTGCCTACGAGCAGTACTTC. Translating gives CSVAGSAYEQYF.

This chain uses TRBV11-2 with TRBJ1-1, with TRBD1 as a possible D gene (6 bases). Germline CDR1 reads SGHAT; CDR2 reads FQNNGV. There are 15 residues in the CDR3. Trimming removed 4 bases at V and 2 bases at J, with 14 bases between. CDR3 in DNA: TGTGCCAGCAGCTCCCGGGCAGGGGAAAACACTGAAGCTTTCTTT. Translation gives CASSSRAGENTEAFF.

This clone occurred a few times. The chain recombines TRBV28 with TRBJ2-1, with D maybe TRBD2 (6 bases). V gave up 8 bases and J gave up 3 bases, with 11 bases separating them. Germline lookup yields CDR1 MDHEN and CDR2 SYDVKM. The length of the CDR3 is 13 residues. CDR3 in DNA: TGTGCCAGCGGGGGGTCCTTCTACAATGAGCAGTTCTTC. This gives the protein CASGGSFYNEQFF.

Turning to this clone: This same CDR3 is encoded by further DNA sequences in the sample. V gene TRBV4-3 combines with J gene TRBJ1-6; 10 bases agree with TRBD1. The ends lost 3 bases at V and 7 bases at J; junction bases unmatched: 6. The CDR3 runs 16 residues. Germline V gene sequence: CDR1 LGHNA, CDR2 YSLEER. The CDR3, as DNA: TGCGCCAGCAGCCACTCCGGGACAGGGGTGAATTCACCCCTCCACTTT. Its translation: CASSHSGTGVNSPLHF.

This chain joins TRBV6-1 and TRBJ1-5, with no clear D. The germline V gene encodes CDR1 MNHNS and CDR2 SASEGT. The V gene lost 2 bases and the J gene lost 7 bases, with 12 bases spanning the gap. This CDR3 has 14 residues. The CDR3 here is CASSENPKRQPQHF. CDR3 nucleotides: TGTGCCAGCAGTGAAAACCCGAAAAGGCAGCCCCAGCATTTT.

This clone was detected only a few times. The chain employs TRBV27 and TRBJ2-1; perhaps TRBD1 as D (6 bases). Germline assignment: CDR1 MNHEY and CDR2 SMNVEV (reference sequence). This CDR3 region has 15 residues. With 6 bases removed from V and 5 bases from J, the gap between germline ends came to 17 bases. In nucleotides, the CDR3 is TGTGCCAGCAGCCGGTGGGGGCTCGAACACAATGAGCAGTTCTTC. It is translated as CASSRWGLEHNEQFF.